This TCR beta chain was identified during a study of PD-1 blockade in classical Hodgkin lymphoma. Each of the patients experienced relapse following autologous stem cell transplantation, and their brentuximab vedotin exposure differed. The ends were cut back, 5 bases at V and 2 bases at J, with 13 bases in the middle. Germline assignment: CDR1 PRHDT and CDR2 FYEKMQ (reference sequence). This CDR3 region has 14 residues. Using immunoSEQ multiplex PCR, the repertoire was profiled, and TCRdb retains in-frame clones only, with some absent. Of 29,000 or so clones in the sample, about 76% were seen once. The receptor comes from a human donor with classical Hodgkin lymphoma. The material was peripheral blood mononuclear cells (PBMCs), obtained before the second cycle of nivolumab. V gene TRBV13 combines with J gene TRBJ2-7, with a possible D match to TRBD1 (5 bases). As DNA, the CDR3 is TGTGCCAGCAGCCTCCGAGACAGAACCTACGAGCAGTACTTC. Encoded protein: CASSLRDRTYEQYF.